The 8 T cell receptor beta chains below come from one sample, sequenced in a study of post-analysis software for immune sequencing data. Their cognate antigens are unknown. Broader study findings: TRBV5-6, TRBV5-1 and TRBV20-1 belonged to a set of a handful of TRBV segments that were more frequent in patients than controls.

Included in the TCR beta cDNA libraries were unique molecular identifiers. TCRdb ran MiXCR on the PCR reads and lists one entry per CDR3 protein. Here the sample spans roughly 800,000 distinct CDR3 sequences, about 45% being singletons. The specimen sequenced was blood. These receptors came from a girl aged 10-17 years with multiple sclerosis.

V is TRBV20-1 and J is TRBJ2-7; D might be TRBD2 (5 bases). In germline, CDR1 is DFQATT, CDR2 SNEGSKA (reference sequence). Trimming cost V 3 bases and J 2 bases, with 11 bases left between them. The CDR3 loop spans 13 amino acids. The CDR3 coding sequence is TGCAGTGCTAGGTGGACTCAACCCTACGAGCAGTACTTC. Protein sequence: CSARWTQPYEQYF.

This clonotype appeared many times. The chain combines TRBV20-1 with TRBJ2-5, with D tentatively TRBD2 (5 bases). There are 15 residues in the CDR3. Between the trimmed V and J ends, which lost 5 bases and 5 bases, there was a span of 21 bases. Germline CDR1 DFQATT, CDR2 SNEGSKA (reference sequence). Here the CDR3 reads CSASLDSDTVETQYF. CDR3 nucleotide sequence: TGCAGTGCTTCCCTGGACTCCGATACCGTGGAGACCCAGTACTTC.

The gene calls are TRBV6-5 and TRBJ2-1; TRBD1 agrees at 11 bases. The V segment lost 2 bases and the J segment 7 bases; nucleotides outside the gene matches: 7. Germline V gives CDR1 MNHEY, CDR2 SVGAGI. The CDR3 is 16 residues long. DNA of the CDR3: TGTGCCAGCAGTTACGCGAAGGGACAGGGGGTAAATGAGCAGTTCTTC. This encodes CASSYAKGQGVNEQFF.

For the CDR3, the DNA is TGTGCCAGCAGCCTCTCTGCGGGAGCTTTAAGAGGGACCCAGTACTTC. It is translated as CASSLSAGALRGTQYF. The rearrangement links TRBV7-6 to TRBJ2-5; 7 bases agree with TRBD2. The J segment lost 7 bases and the V segment lost 5 bases, leaving 16 bases of the junction unmatched. There are 16 residues in the CDR3. Germline loops: CDR1 SGHVS, CDR2 FNYEAQ.

The chain combines TRBV6-5 with TRBJ1-2; a possible D gene is TRBD1 (6 bases). Germline loops: CDR1 MNHEY, CDR2 SVGAGI. Trimming shortened V by 6 bases and J by 4 bases, and 18 bases separated the two germline ends. The CDR3 extends over 15 amino acids. DNA of the CDR3: TGTGCCAGCAGCCCCGGGACACTGCCACGCTATGGCTACACCTTC. This codes for CASSPGTLPRYGYTF.

The genes are TRBV12-3 or TRBV12-4 and TRBJ2-1; the match to TRBD2 covers 7 bases. With 6 bases clipped from V and 6 bases from J, the junction kept 8 bases outside the gene matches. The CDR3 consists of 14 residues. The CDR3: CASRPAWGGNEQFF. Written as DNA, the CDR3 is TGTGCCAGCAGACCTGCATGGGGGGGCAATGAGCAGTTCTTC.

In this sample, this clonotype turned up a few times. The gene calls are TRBV12-3 or TRBV12-4 and TRBJ2-5; 13 positions agree with TRBD2. The DNA end favors TRBJ2-7, so the J call may be wrong. The CDR3 consists of 14 residues. CDR3 in amino acids: CASSVGLAGNEQYF. CDR3 DNA sequence: TGTGCCAGCAGTGTGGGACTAGCGGGAAACGAGCAGTACTTC.

The chain uses TRBV27 and TRBJ2-7; tentatively, D is TRBD1 (6 bases). Trimming removed 8 bases at V and 3 bases at J, with 20 bases between. CDR3 length equals 15 residues. The germline gives CDR1 MNHEY, CDR2 SMNVEV (reference sequence). In DNA form, the CDR3 reads TGTGCCAGCGGCTTCAGGGGTAATTTCGACTACGAGCAGTACTTC. This translates into CASGFRGNFDYEQYF.